Listed below are T cell receptor beta chains from one sample, sequenced in a study of shared clonotypes between healthy human individuals. This table comes from immunoSEQ multiplex PCR, and its TCRdb copy is limited to in-frame clones, with some not included. The table has some 2.1 million clones, roughly 94% seen once. The sequencing input was naive CD4+ T cells sorted from blood. The receptors were sampled from a man between 18 and 35 years old in good health. Each CDR3 is given with its conserved first and last residue. Each record gives: J gene, clone size, D gene, V gene, CDR3 protein, CDR3 DNA. D genes are given only for firm matches. The listing skips clone size in some rows; elsewhere it reads once, few, many or a size class.

j_call: TRBJ2-7
clone_size: .
d_call: .
v_call: TRBV10-2
cdr3_aa: CASSGQYEQYF
cdr3_nt: TGCGCCAGCAGTGGACAGTACGAGCAGTACTTC

j_call: TRBJ2-3
clone_size: .
d_call: .
v_call: TRBV5-5
cdr3_aa: CASSLAGTDTQYF
cdr3_nt: TGTGCCAGCAGCTTGGCCGGCACAGATACGCAGTATTTT

j_call: TRBJ2-5
clone_size: once
d_call: TRBD1
v_call: TRBV6-5
cdr3_aa: CASRGQGRQTQYF
cdr3_nt: TGTGCCAGCAGGGGACAGGGCCGGCAGACCCAGTACTTC

j_call: TRBJ1-2
clone_size: .
d_call: .
v_call: TRBV6-5
cdr3_aa: CASSYDKDYGYTF
cdr3_nt: TGTGCCAGCAGTTACGACAAGGACTATGGCTACACCTTC

j_call: TRBJ1-5
clone_size: .
d_call: .
v_call: TRBV28
cdr3_aa: CASSPPIGGTLNQPQHF
cdr3_nt: TGTGCCAGCAGCCCTCCCATTGGGGGTACCCTCAATCAGCCCCAGCATTTT

j_call: TRBJ1-5
clone_size: .
d_call: TRBD1
v_call: TRBV27
cdr3_aa: CASSRGFNQPQHF
cdr3_nt: TGTGCCAGCAGCAGGGGGTTCAATCAGCCCCAGCATTTT

j_call: TRBJ2-1
clone_size: .
d_call: .
v_call: TRBV4-1
cdr3_aa: CASSQEEFYNEQFF
cdr3_nt: TGCGCCAGCAGCCAAGAAGAGTTTTACAATGAGCAGTTCTTC

j_call: TRBJ1-4
clone_size: .
d_call: TRBD1
v_call: TRBV7-9
cdr3_aa: CASSRDRGNEKLFF
cdr3_nt: TGTGCCAGCAGCCGGGACAGGGGTAATGAAAAACTGTTTTTT

j_call: TRBJ2-7
clone_size: .
d_call: TRBD1
v_call: TRBV6-5
cdr3_aa: CASSRSGTVSYEQYF
cdr3_nt: TGTGCCAGCAGTAGATCCGGGACAGTCTCCTACGAGCAGTACTTC

j_call: TRBJ2-3
clone_size: .
d_call: .
v_call: TRBV5-6
cdr3_aa: CASSFLGTTTDTQYF
cdr3_nt: TGTGCCAGCAGCTTTTTAGGGACAACAACAGATACGCAGTATTTT

j_call: TRBJ2-7
clone_size: .
d_call: TRBD2
v_call: TRBV7-9
cdr3_aa: CASSLGLAGVSHEQYF
cdr3_nt: TGTGCCAGCAGCCTCGGACTAGCGGGAGTATCCCACGAGCAGTACTTC

j_call: TRBJ2-1
clone_size: once
d_call: TRBD2
v_call: TRBV5-1
cdr3_aa: CASSPGGLASLDEQFF
cdr3_nt: TGCGCCAGCAGCCCCGGGGGACTAGCATCGCTGGATGAGCAGTTCTTC

j_call: TRBJ2-2
clone_size: .
d_call: .
v_call: TRBV10-2
cdr3_aa: CASTMINTGELFF
cdr3_nt: TGCGCCAGCACTATGATTAACACCGGGGAGCTGTTTTTT

j_call: TRBJ2-3
clone_size: .
d_call: .
v_call: TRBV15
cdr3_aa: CATRLGVGTDTQYF
cdr3_nt: TGTGCCACCAGATTGGGGGTCGGGACAGATACGCAGTATTTT